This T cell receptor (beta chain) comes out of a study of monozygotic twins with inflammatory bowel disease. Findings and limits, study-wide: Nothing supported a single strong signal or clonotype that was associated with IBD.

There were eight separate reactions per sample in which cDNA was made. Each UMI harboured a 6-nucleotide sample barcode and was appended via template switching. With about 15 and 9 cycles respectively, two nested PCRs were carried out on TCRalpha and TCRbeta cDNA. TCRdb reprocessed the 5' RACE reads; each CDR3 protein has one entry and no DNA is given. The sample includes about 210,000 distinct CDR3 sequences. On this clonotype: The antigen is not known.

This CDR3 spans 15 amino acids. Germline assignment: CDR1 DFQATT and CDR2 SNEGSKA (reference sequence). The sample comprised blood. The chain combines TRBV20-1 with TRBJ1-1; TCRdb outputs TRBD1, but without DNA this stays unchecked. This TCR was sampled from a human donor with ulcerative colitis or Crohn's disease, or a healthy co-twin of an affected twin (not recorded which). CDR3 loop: CSASRLPLGNTEAFF.